The T cell receptor (beta chain) described here comes from a study of technical replicates of blood from a few donors. Germline loops: CDR1 MDHEN, CDR2 SYDVKM. This CDR3 contains 14 residues. The ends lost 4 bases at V and 7 bases at J; junction bases unmatched: 4. TCRdb's table, derived via immunoSEQ multiplex PCR, lists solely in-frame clones and lacks some. The sample yields approximately 75,000 clones, 95% to 98% seen once. The sequenced material came from T cells isolated from PBMCs. The chain employs TRBV28 and TRBJ2-2, with 9 bases lining up with TRBD2. The receptor comes from a human donor in good health. CDR3 residues: CASSSAGGSGELFF. CDR3 sequence (DNA): TGTGCCAGCAGTTCTGCGGGAGGGAGCGGGGAGCTGTTTTTT.